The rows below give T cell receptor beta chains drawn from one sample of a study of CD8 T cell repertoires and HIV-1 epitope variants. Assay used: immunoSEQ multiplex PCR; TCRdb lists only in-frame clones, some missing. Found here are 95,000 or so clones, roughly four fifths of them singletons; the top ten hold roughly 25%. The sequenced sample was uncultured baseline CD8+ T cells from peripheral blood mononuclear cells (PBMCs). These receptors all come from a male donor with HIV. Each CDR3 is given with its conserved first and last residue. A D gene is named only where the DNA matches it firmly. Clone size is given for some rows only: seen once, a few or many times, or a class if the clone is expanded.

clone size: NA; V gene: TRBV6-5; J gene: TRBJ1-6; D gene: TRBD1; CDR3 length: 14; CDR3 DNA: TGTGCCAGCACCACACCGGGACAGAATTCACCCCTCCACTTT; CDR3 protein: CASTTPGQNSPLHF
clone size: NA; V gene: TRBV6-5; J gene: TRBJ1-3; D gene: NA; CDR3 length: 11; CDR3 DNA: TGTGCCAGCAGTTGGCGAAACACCATATATTTT; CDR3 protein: CASSWRNTIYF
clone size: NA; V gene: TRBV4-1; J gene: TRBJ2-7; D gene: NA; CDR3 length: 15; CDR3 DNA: TGCGCCAGCAGCCAATTGATCGGACCCTTCGCCGAGCAGTACTTC; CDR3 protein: CASSQLIGPFAEQYF
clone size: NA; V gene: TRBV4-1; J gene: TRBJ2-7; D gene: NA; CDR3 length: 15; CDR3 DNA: TGCGCCAGCAGCCAAGAGGGGGCGAAGGGATACGAGCAGTACTTC; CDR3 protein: CASSQEGAKGYEQYF
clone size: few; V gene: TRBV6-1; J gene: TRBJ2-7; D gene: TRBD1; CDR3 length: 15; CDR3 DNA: TGTGCCAGCAGTGAAGCCCGGGACAGGGTCCACGAGCAGTACTTC; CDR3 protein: CASSEARDRVHEQYF
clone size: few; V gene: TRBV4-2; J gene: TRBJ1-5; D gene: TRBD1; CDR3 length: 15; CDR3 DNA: TGTGCCAGCAGCCAAGAGGGACAGACTCATCAGCCCCAGCATTTT; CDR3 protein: CASSQEGQTHQPQHF
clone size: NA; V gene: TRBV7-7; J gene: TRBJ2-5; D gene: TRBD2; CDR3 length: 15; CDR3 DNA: TGTGCCAGCAGCTTGCTAGCGGGGTTAGAGGAGACCCAGTACTTC; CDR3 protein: CASSLLAGLEETQYF
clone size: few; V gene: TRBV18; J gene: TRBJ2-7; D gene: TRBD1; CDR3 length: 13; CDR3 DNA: TGTGCCAGCTCGTCCGGGACAGGGCACGAGCAGTACTTC; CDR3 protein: CASSSGTGHEQYF
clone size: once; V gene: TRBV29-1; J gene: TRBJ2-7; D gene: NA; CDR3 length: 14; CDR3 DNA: TGCAGCGTTGAAACATGCGGGGCCTCCTACGAGCAGTACTTC; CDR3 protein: CSVETCGASYEQYF
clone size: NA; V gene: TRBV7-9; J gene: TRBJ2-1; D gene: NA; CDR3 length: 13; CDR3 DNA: TGTGCCAGCAGCTTAAGAGACCGCAATGAGCAGTTCTTC; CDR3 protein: CASSLRDRNEQFF
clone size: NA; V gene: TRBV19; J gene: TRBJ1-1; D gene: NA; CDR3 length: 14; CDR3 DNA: TGTGCCACCAACGGGGCAGGGGTGGGCACTGAAGCTTTCTTT; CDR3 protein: CATNGAGVGTEAFF
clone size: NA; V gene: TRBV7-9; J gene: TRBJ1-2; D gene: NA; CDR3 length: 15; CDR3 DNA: TGTGCCAGCAGCTTGAGTGGCGGGGCCCCCTATGGCTACACCTTC; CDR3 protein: CASSLSGGAPYGYTF
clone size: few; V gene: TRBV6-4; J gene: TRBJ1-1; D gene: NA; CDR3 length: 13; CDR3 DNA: TGTGCCAGCAGTGAGGGGGCCCACACTGAAGCTTTCTTT; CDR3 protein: CASSEGAHTEAFF
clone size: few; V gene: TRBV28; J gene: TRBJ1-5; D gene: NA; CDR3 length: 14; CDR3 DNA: TGTGCCAGCAGTTTAGGGGGGGCCAATCAGCCCCAGCATTTT; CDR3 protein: CASSLGGANQPQHF
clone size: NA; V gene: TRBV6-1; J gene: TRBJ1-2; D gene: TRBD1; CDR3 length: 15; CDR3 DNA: TGTGCCAGCAGTGCTGGACAGGGACCCCCCTATGGCTACACCTTC; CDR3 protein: CASSAGQGPPYGYTF
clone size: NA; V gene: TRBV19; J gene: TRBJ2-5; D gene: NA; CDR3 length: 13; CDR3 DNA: TGTGCCAGTAGCTCCGACTCGGCAGAGACCCAGTACTTC; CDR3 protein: CASSSDSAETQYF
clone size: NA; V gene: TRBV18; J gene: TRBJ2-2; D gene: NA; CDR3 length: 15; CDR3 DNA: TGTGCCAGCTGCACCAAGTTAGGAAACACCGGGGAGCTGTTTTTT; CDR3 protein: CASCTKLGNTGELFF
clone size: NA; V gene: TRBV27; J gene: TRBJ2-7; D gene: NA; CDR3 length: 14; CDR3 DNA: TGTGCCAGCAGTGAGATTGCAAGCTCCTACGAGCAGTACTTC; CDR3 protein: CASSEIASSYEQYF
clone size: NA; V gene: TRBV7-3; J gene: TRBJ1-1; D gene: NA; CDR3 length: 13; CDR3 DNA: TGTGCCAGCAGCTTACACAGGGACACTGAAGCTTTCTTT; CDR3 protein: CASSLHRDTEAFF
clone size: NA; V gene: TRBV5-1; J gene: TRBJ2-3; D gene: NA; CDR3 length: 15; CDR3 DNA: TGCGCCAGCAGCTTGGTACGGACTAGCACAGATACGCAGTATTTT; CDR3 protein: CASSLVRTSTDTQYF
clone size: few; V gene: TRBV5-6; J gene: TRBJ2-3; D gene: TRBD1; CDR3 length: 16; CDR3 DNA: TGTGCCAGCAGCTTCGGGACAGGGCTTCTTGCAGATACGCAGTATTTT; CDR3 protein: CASSFGTGLLADTQYF
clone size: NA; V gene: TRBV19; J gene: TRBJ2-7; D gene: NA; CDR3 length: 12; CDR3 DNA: TGTGCCAGTGGGACCGAGGACTACGAGCAGTACTTC; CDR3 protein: CASGTEDYEQYF
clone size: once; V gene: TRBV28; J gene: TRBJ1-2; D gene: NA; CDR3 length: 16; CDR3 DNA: TGTGCCAGCAGTTTAACAGGGTCAAGCCTATACTATGGCTACACCTTC; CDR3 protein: CASSLTGSSLYYGYTF
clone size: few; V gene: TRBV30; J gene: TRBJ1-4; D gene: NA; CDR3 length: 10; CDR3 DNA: TGTGCCTGGGGGAATGAAAAACTGTTTTTT; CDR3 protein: CAWGNEKLFF
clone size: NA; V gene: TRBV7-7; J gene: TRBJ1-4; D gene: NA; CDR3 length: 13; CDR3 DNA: TGTGCTAGCAGTCGACGGGGGAATGAAAAACTGTTTTTT; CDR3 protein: CASSRRGNEKLFF
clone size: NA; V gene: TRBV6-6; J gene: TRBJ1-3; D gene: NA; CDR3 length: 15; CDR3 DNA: TGTGCCAGCAGTTACGGTGGAAGCTCTGGAAACACCATATATTTT; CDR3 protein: CASSYGGSSGNTIYF
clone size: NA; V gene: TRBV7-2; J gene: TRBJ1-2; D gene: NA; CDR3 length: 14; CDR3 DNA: TGTGCCAGCAGCTTAGAGCGGCAGGTCTATGGCTACACCTTC; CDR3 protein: CASSLERQVYGYTF
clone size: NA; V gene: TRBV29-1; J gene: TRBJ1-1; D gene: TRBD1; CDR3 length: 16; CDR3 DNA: TGCAGCGTAGAGGGGGGCTTGGACAGGCTCAACACTGAAGCTTTCTTT; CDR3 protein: CSVEGGLDRLNTEAFF
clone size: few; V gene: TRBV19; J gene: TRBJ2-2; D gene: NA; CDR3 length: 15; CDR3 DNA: TGTGCCAGTAGGACAGATCACGCGAACACCGGGGAGCTGTTTTTT; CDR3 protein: CASRTDHANTGELFF